The entry below describes one T cell receptor beta chain. Antigen unknown. The data are from a study of human thymus T cells. Whole-study results and caveats: Seemingly biased V and J gene usage marked thymic and blood repertoires.

The CDR3 consists of 14 residues. Germline V CDR1 and CDR2: SEHNR, FQNEAQ (reference sequence). The V end was cut by 3 bases, the J end by 3 bases, with 11 bases between. Assay: immunoSEQ multiplex PCR; the TCRdb copy retains only in-frame clones and omits some. The data contain under 70,000 clones, 94% of them seen just once; the ten biggest clones take up over 5%. The chain is built from TRBV7-9 and TRBJ1-1; tentatively, D is TRBD1 (6 bases). Sequenced sample: blood. The clonotype comes from a boy under two years old with a congenital heart defect but otherwise immunologically healthy. CDR3 sequence reads: CASSFPGAHTEAFF. As DNA, the CDR3 is TGTGCCAGCAGCTTTCCAGGGGCTCACACTGAAGCTTTCTTT.